This T cell receptor (beta chain) was sequenced for a study of T cell responses to AZD1222 COVID-19 vaccine. Regarding the study as a whole: The study reported that nearly half of spike-specific TCRs target unmutated variant regions.

The method was immunoSEQ multiplex PCR; TCRdb's version includes in-frame clones alone and lacks a portion of them. The data contain 150,000 to 200,000 clones, about 87% of them singletons. The count of this clone is one. The antigen is unknown. There are 15 residues in the CDR3. The germline V gene encodes CDR1 KGHDR and CDR2 SFDVKD. The V and J ends lost 4 bases and 0 bases, in that order; junction bases with no gene match: 4. This clonotype was obtained from an adult who received the MenACWY meningococcal vaccine as a control. The genes are TRBV24-1 and TRBJ2-5, with TRBD1 matching over 7 bases. The sequencing used peripheral blood, collected 28 days after the second dose of the MenACWY control vaccine. CDR3 protein: CATSDTGTDQETQYF. In DNA form, the CDR3 reads TGTGCCACCAGTGACACTGGGACAGACCAAGAGACCCAGTACTTC.